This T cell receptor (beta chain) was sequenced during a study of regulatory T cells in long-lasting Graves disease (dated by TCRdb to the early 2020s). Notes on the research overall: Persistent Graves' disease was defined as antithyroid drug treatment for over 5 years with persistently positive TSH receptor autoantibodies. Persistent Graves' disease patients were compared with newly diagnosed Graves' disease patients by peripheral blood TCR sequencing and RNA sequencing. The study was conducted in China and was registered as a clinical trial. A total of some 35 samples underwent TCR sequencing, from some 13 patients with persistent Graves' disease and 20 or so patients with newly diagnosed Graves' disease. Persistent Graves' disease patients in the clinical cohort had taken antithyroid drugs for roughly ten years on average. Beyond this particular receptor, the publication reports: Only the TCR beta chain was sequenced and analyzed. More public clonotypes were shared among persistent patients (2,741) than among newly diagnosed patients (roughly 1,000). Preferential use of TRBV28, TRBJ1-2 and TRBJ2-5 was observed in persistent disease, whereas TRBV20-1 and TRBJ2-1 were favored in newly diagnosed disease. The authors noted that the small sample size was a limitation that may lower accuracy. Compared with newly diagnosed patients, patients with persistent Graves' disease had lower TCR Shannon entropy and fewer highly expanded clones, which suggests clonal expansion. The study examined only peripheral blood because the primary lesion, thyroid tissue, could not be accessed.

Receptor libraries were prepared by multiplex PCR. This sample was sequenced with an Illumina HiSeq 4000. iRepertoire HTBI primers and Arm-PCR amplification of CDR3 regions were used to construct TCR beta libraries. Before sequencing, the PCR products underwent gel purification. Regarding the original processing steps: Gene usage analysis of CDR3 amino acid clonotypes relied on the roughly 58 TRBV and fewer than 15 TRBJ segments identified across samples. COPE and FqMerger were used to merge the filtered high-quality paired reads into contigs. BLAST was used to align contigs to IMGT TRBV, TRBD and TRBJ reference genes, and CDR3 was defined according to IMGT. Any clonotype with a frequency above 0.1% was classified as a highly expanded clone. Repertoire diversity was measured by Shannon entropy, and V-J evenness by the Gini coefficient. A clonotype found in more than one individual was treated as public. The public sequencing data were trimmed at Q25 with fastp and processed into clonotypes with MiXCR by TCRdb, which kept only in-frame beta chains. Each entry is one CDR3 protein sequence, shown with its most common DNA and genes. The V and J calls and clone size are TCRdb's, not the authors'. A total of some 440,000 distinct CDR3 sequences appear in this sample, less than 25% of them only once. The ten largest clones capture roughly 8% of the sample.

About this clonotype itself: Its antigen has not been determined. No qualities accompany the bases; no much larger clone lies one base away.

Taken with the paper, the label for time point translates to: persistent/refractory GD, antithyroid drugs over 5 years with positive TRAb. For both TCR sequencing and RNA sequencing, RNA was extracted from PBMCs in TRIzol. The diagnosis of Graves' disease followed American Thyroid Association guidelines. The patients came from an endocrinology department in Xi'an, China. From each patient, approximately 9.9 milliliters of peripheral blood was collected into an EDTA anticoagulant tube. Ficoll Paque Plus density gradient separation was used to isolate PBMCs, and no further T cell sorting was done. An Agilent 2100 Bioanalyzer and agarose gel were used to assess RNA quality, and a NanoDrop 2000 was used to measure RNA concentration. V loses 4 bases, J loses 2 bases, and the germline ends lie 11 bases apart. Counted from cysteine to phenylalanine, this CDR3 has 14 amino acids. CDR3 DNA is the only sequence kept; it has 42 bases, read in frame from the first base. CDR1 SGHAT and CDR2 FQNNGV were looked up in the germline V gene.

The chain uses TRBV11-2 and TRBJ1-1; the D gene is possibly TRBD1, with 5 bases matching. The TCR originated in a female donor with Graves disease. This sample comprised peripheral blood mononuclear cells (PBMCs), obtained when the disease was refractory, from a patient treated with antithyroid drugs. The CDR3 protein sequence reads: CASSSKGFNTEAFF. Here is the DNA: TGTGCCAGCAGCTCCAAGGGGTTTAACACTGAAGCTTTCTTT.